What follows are 24 T cell receptor beta chains derived from one specimen sequenced in a study of T cell responses to AZD1222 COVID-19 vaccine. Using immunoSEQ multiplex PCR, the repertoire was profiled, and TCRdb retains in-frame clones only, with some absent. This sample has around 100,000 clones, with around 91% found just once. Sequences were derived from peripheral blood, sampled on day 0 of AZD1222 vaccination. Receptors were obtained from an adult in good health.

The chain uses TRBV19 and TRBJ1-5, with 8 bases lining up with TRBD1. There are 14 residues in the CDR3. From germline, CDR1 is LNHDA and CDR2 SQIVND (reference sequence). Trimming took 6 bases from V and 6 from J; bases not matched to a gene: 7. CDR3 in DNA: TGTGCCAGTAGGCCAGGGGGCGCGGCTCAGCCCCAGCATTTT. It codes for CASRPGGAAQPQHF.

This clone was recorded only once. This chain joins TRBV5-1 and TRBJ1-1; 9 nucleotides align to TRBD1. Germline V lookup: CDR1 SGHRS, CDR2 YFSETQ. The trim removed 0 bases at V and 4 bases at J, leaving 7 bases unmatched. There are 16 residues in the CDR3. CDR3 coding DNA: TGCGCCAGCAGCTTGGCCTACAGGGGGCGCGGCACTGAAGCTTTCTTT. Translated, it gives CASSLAYRGRGTEAFF.

The rearrangement joins TRBV4-1 to TRBJ2-7; a possible D gene is TRBD2 (6 bases). The length of the CDR3 is 17 residues. Per the germline V gene, CDR1 is MGHRA and CDR2 is YSYEKL. Trimming stripped 1 base from V and 3 bases from J, with 19 bases between. CDR3 amino acids: CASSQGLRGREFYEQYF. In DNA form, the CDR3 reads TGCGCCAGCAGCCAAGGTTTGAGGGGACGGGAGTTCTACGAGCAGTACTTC.

This clone is a singleton in its sample. The CDR3 bases are TGCGCCAGCACCAAGGGGGCCTTAGTCAATGAAAAACTGTTTTTT. It is translated as CASTKGALVNEKLFF. This chain joins TRBV5-1 and TRBJ1-4; 7 bases map to TRBD1. V lost 6 bases, J lost 5 bases, and 10 bases stayed unmatched. There are 15 residues in the CDR3. Germline CDR1 is SGHRS and CDR2 is YFSETQ.

The chain recombines TRBV5-1 with TRBJ1-2, with D maybe TRBD1 (6 bases). V was pared by 4 bases and J by 13 bases, with 23 bases between. CDR3 length: 14 residues. Per germline, CDR1 SGHRS and CDR2 YFSETQ. DNA for the CDR3: TGCGCCAGCAGCCCGGACAGTACAACATCCTTTGGCACCTTC. Protein sequence: CASSPDSTTSFGTF.

This clone has a single count. This chain links TRBV9 with TRBJ2-7; 12 bases are shared with TRBD1. There are 15 residues in the CDR3. CDR1 SGDLS and CDR2 YYNGEE come from the germline V gene. With 2 bases clipped from V and 6 bases from J, the junction kept 6 bases outside the gene matches. For the CDR3, the DNA is TGTGCCAGCAGCGTTGGGGACAGGGGGCGGCGCGAGCAGTACTTC. This gives the protein CASSVGDRGRREQYF. Variable domain in full (rest from reference TRBV9 and TRBJ2-7): DSGVTQTPKHLITATGQRVTLRCSPRSGDLSVYWYQQSLDQGLQFLIQYYNGEERAKGNILERFSAQQFPDLHSELNLSSLELGDSALYFCASSVGDRGRREQYFGPGTRLTVT.

The V call is TRBV5-4, the J call TRBJ2-1; D unclear. The CDR3 totals 12 residues. V was cut by 1 base and J by 4 bases, with 3 bases left in between. Germline V gives CDR1 SGHNT, CDR2 YYREEE (reference sequence). The CDR3 spells CASSLNYNEQFF. Here the CDR3 DNA reads TGTGCCAGCAGCTTGAATTACAATGAGCAGTTCTTC.

The V gene is TRBV4-1, the J gene TRBJ1-2; 11 positions agree with TRBD1. The CDR3 consists of 15 residues. V shed 2 bases and J 7 bases; nucleotides not matched to a gene: 6. Germline CDR1 MGHRA, CDR2 YSYEKL. CDR3 in amino acids: CASSQPGQGAGGYTF. The DNA for the CDR3 is TGCGCCAGCAGCCAACCCGGACAGGGGGCTGGTGGCTACACCTTC.

For the CDR3, the DNA is TGTGCCAGCAGTGACTTGGGACGGACAGATACGCAGTATTTT. Its protein is CASSDLGRTDTQYF. The chain joins TRBV2 to TRBJ2-3; D tentatively fits TRBD1 or TRBD2 (5 bases each). V lost 3 bases and J lost 3, with 10 bases in between. Germline assignment: CDR1 SNHLY and CDR2 FYNNEI. There are 14 residues in the CDR3.

The chain couples TRBV9 to TRBJ1-2; 9 positions match TRBD1. There are 17 residues in the CDR3. Germline values: CDR1 SGDLS, CDR2 YYNGEE. The V and J ends lost 1 base and 4 bases, in that order; junction bases with no gene match: 11. CDR3 DNA: TGTGCCAGCAGCGTACTCCCTCAGGGACAGGGTATCTATGGCTACACCTTC. It codes for CASSVLPQGQGIYGYTF.

The rearrangement links TRBV25-1 to TRBJ1-6; D gene unclear. Looked up from germline, CDR1 is MGHDK and CDR2 is SYGVNS. V lost 5 bases and J 7 bases, leaving 6 bases between the germline ends. The CDR3 length is 12 residues. For the CDR3, the DNA is TGTGCCAGCAGTCTACAGAATTCACCCCTCCACTTT. This translates into CASSLQNSPLHF. The complete variable domain, with remaining parts taken from reference TRBV25-1 and TRBJ1-6, reads EADIYQTPRYLVIGTGKKITLECSQTMGHDKMYWYQQDPGMELHLIHYSYGVNSTEKGDLSSESTVSRIRTEHFPLTLESARPSHTSQYLCASSLQNSPLHFGNGTRLTVT.

The CDR3 DNA reads TGTGCCAGCAGTCGAATTAGTATAGGTCCTCACAATGAGCAGTTCTTC. This gives the protein CASSRISIGPHNEQFF. J is TRBJ2-1 and V is TRBV7-8; D is unresolved. Germline V gives CDR1 SGHVS, CDR2 FQNEAQ. V was clipped by 6 bases and J by 5 bases, with 20 bases between them. This CDR3 is built from 16 residues.

The V gene is TRBV7-2, the J gene TRBJ2-3, with D possibly called TRBD1 or TRBD2 (6 bases each). V was shortened by 2 bases and J by 4 bases, with 16 bases between the two germline ends. The CDR3 is made up of 16 amino acids. Per germline, CDR1 SGHTA and CDR2 FQGNSA. As DNA, the CDR3 is TGTGCCAGCAGCTTAACGGTGTTCGGGGGCTCAGATACGCAGTATTTT. As protein: CASSLTVFGGSDTQYF.

The V gene is TRBV11-2, the J gene TRBJ1-1; D is uncertain. Trimming cost V 5 bases and J 8 bases, with 12 bases left between them. The germline gives CDR1 SGHAT, CDR2 FQNNGV. The CDR3 covers 12 residues. This CDR3 reads CASSLPSGEAFF. In nucleotides, the CDR3 is TGTGCCAGCAGCCTACCCTCCGGGGAAGCTTTCTTT. Looking up the rest from reference TRBV11-2 and TRBJ1-1 gives the full variable domain: EAGVAQSPRYKIIEKRQSVAFWCNPISGHATLYWYQQILGQGPKLLIQFQNNGVVDDSQLPKDRFSAERLKGVDSTLKIQPAKLEDSAVYLCASSLPSGEAFFGQGTRLTVV.

This clone is a singleton in its sample. V usage is TRBV30 and J usage is TRBJ2-7; D ambiguous. This CDR3 is 14 amino acids long. Germline-derived CDR1 and CDR2 are GTSNPN and SVGIG (reference sequence). V lost 0 bases and J lost 2, with 11 bases in between. In DNA, the CDR3 is TGTGCCTGGAGTGTGAGGCAGGTTGCCTACGAGCAGTACTTC. It encodes CAWSVRQVAYEQYF.

The rearrangement links TRBV18 to TRBJ2-3; either TRBD1 or TRBD2 may supply D (5 bases each). CDR3 size: 13 residues. Between the trimmed V and J ends, which lost 3 bases and 2 bases, there was a span of 6 bases. CDR1 and CDR2 from the germline V gene are KGHSH and LQKENI. The CDR3 here is CASSPGDTDTQYF. CDR3 coding DNA: TGTGCCAGCTCACCGGGGGACACAGATACGCAGTATTTT.

This chain joins TRBV19 and TRBJ1-3; D possibly corresponds to TRBD1 (6 bases). The CDR3 runs 15 residues. V lost 3 bases to trimming and J lost 2 bases, with 11 bases between them. CDR1 and CDR2 from the germline V gene are LNHDA and SQIVND (reference sequence). The CDR3 coding sequence is TGTGCCAGTAGTATTACAGGGCTGGCTGGAAACACCATATATTTT. Translated: CASSITGLAGNTIYF.

The chain couples TRBV7-9 to TRBJ2-1; D is ambiguous. Deletions cut 0 bases from V and 3 bases from J, with 0 bases between. The germline CDR1 and CDR2 sequences are SEHNR and FQNEAQ (reference sequence). The CDR3 loop spans 12 amino acids. The CDR3 protein is CASSLAYNEQFF. Here the CDR3 DNA reads TGTGCCAGCAGCTTAGCCTACAATGAGCAGTTCTTC.

The chain is built from TRBV7-2 and TRBJ2-7; D is uncertain. Germline CDR1 is SGHTA and CDR2 is FQGNSA. There are 14 residues in the CDR3. Trimming took 5 bases from V and 1 from J, leaving 12 bases between them. CDR3 in amino acids: CASSPARQSYEQYF. The CDR3 DNA follows: TGTGCCAGCAGCCCCGCGCGGCAGTCCTACGAGCAGTACTTC.

The chain links TRBV12-5 to TRBJ2-1; TRBD2 matches at 13 bases. The CDR3 sequence is 16 residues long. Germline V gene sequence: CDR1 LGHNT, CDR2 FRNRAP. V lost 6 bases, J lost 10 bases, and 12 bases stayed unmatched. Here the CDR3 DNA reads TGTGCTAGTGGCACCGTTACTAGCGGGGGGGCCGCGGAGCAGTTCTTC. The encoded protein is CASGTVTSGGAAEQFF.

The CDR3 region has the DNA TGTGCCAGCAGCCAGTCCCCACAGATACATCAGCCCCAGCATTTT. Translation: CASSQSPQIHQPQHF. This chain links TRBV3-1 (or the pseudogene TRBV3-2) with TRBJ1-5; D is unclear. Germline CDR1 is LGHDT and CDR2 is YNNKEL (reference sequence). V lost 3 bases and J 5 bases, leaving 14 bases between the germline ends. The CDR3 has 15 amino acids.

This CDR3 reads CAVGREGAREQYF. The CDR3 coding sequence is TGTGCCGTCGGGAGGGAGGGGGCGCGAGAGCAGTACTTC. The chain uses TRBV6-5 and TRBJ2-7, with D possibly matching TRBD2 (8 bases). The CDR3 is 13 amino acids. V dropped 11 bases and J dropped 7 bases, with 21 bases sitting between them. CDR1 and CDR2 from the germline V gene are MNHEY and SVGAGI.

This clone has just one count. The rearrangement uses TRBV11-2 and TRBJ1-4; TRBD1 matches at 9 bases. This CDR3 contains 14 residues. The germline V gene encodes CDR1 SGHAT and CDR2 FQNNGV. With 5 bases clipped from V and 10 bases from J, the junction kept 8 bases outside the gene matches. CDR3 nucleotides: TGTGCCAGCAGCACGGGACAGGGAGAGGGAAAACTGTTTTTT. Translation gives CASSTGQGEGKLFF.

The chain links TRBV30 to TRBJ2-2; D uncertain. Germline values: CDR1 GTSNPN, CDR2 SVGIG (reference sequence). The CDR3 has 14 amino acids. Trimming stripped 1 base from V and 1 base from J, with 7 bases between. CDR3 bases: TGTGCCTGGAGTGCGAATCGGAACACCGGGGAGCTGTTTTTT. Protein sequence: CAWSANRNTGELFF.